This TCR beta chain was profiled in a study of blood T cell repertoires in COVID-19. As for the study in general: The study drew acute and convalescent COVID-19 samples from the United States, Italy and Spain. PBMCs, B-cell-depleted T cells, or T cells provided the cDNA or gDNA that made up the material.

In the authors' workflow: Nucleated cell number was recorded as an estimate derived from reference gene primer amplification. Repertoires were generated with immunoSEQ multiplex PCR, while TCRdb's copy carries only in-frame clones and drops some. The D gene and trimming were derived from the DNA, and the V and J assignments and clone size from that table. Among approximately 73,000 clones listed, 81% were seen once. The CDR3 spans 13 residues. The ends were cut back, 5 bases at V and 2 bases at J, with 9 bases in the middle. The germline V gene encodes CDR1 SGHAT and CDR2 FQNNGV. The sequencing input was peripheral blood. The V call is TRBV11-2, the J call TRBJ1-2; D gene unclear. The clonotype originates from a woman in her 70s with acute or convalescent COVID-19. CDR3 residues: CASSAQKNYGYTF. CDR3 coding DNA: TGTGCCAGCAGCGCGCAAAAAAACTATGGCTACACCTTC.